This entry lists 13 T cell receptor beta chains sequenced from one sample in a study of T cells in localized non-small cell lung cancer. The repertoire was sequenced with immunoSEQ multiplex PCR; TCRdb's copy has only in-frame clones and lacks some. The top ten hold approximately 1.7% of the sample, which has 130,000 or so clones, approximately 88% seen once. Here the sequenced sample was peripheral blood, taken before any cancer treatment. All receptors come from a female donor of 60 years or more with stage I lung adenocarcinoma.

This chain connects TRBV7-9 to TRBJ2-1, with D possibly being TRBD2 (6 bases). V lost 11 bases to trimming and J lost 0 bases, with 8 bases between them. CDR3 length equals 12 residues. CDR1 SEHNR and CDR2 FQNEAQ come from the germline V gene (reference sequence). CDR3 bases: TGTGCCCAGACTAGCTCCTACAATGAGCAGTTCTTC. It is translated as CAQTSSYNEQFF.

This chain uses TRBV30 with TRBJ2-7; 7 nucleotides match TRBD1. Germline V gene sequence: CDR1 GTSNPN, CDR2 SVGIG (reference sequence). The CDR3 runs 15 residues. V lost 0 bases, J lost 3 bases, and 8 bases stayed unmatched. The CDR3 bases are TGTGCCTGGAGTGTACTTGGGACAGAGTACTACGAGCAGTACTTC. Protein: CAWSVLGTEYYEQYF.

V is TRBV6-5 and J is TRBJ1-2, with D tentatively TRBD1 (5 bases). Germline V gene data show CDR1 as MNHEY and CDR2 as SVGAGI. V was trimmed by 6 bases and J by 2 bases, leaving 16 bases between them. This CDR3 comprises 15 residues. Written as DNA, the CDR3 is TGTGCCAGCAGGGGCACCGGGACCGCAAACTATGGCTACACCTTC. This gives the protein CASRGTGTANYGYTF.

The V gene is TRBV13, the J gene TRBJ2-7, with D perhaps TRBD2 (5 bases). CDR1 and CDR2 from the germline V gene are PRHDT and FYEKMQ (reference sequence). V lost 4 bases and J lost 0, with 7 bases in between. CDR3 length: 13 amino acids. Here the CDR3 reads CASSSRDSYEQYF. The CDR3 DNA follows: TGTGCCAGCAGCTCCCGGGACTCCTACGAGCAGTACTTC. The full variable domain, in which reference TRBV13 and TRBJ2-7 provide the parts outside the CDR3, is AAGVIQSPRHLIKEKRETATLKCYPIPRHDTVYWYQQGPGQDPQFLISFYEKMQSDKGSIPDRFSAQQFSDYHSELNMSSLELGDSALYFCASSSRDSYEQYFGPGTRLTVT.

Concerning this clone itself: Other DNA sequences in this specimen translate into the identical CDR3. The chain uses TRBV28 and TRBJ2-7, with D possibly being TRBD1 or TRBD2 (7 bases each). This CDR3 is 15 amino acids long. Germline values: CDR1 MDHEN, CDR2 SYDVKM. V dropped 5 bases and J dropped 3 bases, with 17 bases sitting between them. DNA for the CDR3: TGTGCCAGCAGTCCCAGGGGGGGGGCGGGCTACGAGCAGTACTTC. It is translated as CASSPRGGAGYEQYF.

The rearrangement uses TRBV7-8 and TRBJ2-7; D uncertain. Looked up from germline, CDR1 is SGHVS and CDR2 is FQNEAQ. The CDR3 has 15 residues. V was cut by 0 bases and J by 4 bases, with 13 bases left in between. This CDR3 reads CASSLAVNVGYEQYF. In nucleotides, the CDR3 is TGTGCCAGCAGCTTAGCCGTGAACGTTGGATACGAGCAGTACTTC.

The CDR3 coding sequence is TGTGCCAGCAGTGGGAGATTTGGACAGGGGGCCTATGGCTACACCTTC. Its protein is CASSGRFGQGAYGYTF. This chain connects TRBV25-1 to TRBJ1-2, with TRBD1 matching over 11 bases. Unmatched junction bases numbered 8, after V lost 4 bases and J lost 4 bases. The CDR3 has 16 residues. The germline V gene has CDR1 MGHDK and CDR2 SYGVNS.

This chain uses TRBV30 with TRBJ2-7; TRBD1 matches 10 bases. The CDR3 covers 12 residues. Germline CDR1 GTSNPN, CDR2 SVGIG (reference sequence). V was pared by 8 bases and J by 3 bases, with 4 bases of the junction left unmatched. CDR3 sequence: CARQGALYEQYF. In DNA form, the CDR3 reads TGTGCCCGACAGGGGGCTCTCTACGAGCAGTACTTC. Full variable domain (outside the CDR3, taken from reference TRBV30 and TRBJ2-7): SQTIHQWPATLVQPVGSPLSLECTVEGTSNPNLYWYRQAAGRGLQLLFYSVGIGQISSEVPQNLSASRPQDRQFILSSKKLLLSDSGFYLCARQGALYEQYFGPGTRLTVT.

CDR3 sequence: CASSAPQRERDCKNIQYF. The CDR3 DNA reads as TGTGCCAGCAGCGCGCCCCAGCGGGAGAGAGATTGCAAAAACATTCAGTACTTC. V gene TRBV21-1 combines with J gene TRBJ2-4; whether TRBD2, the table's D call, matches the DNA was not checked. TRBV21-1 is a documented pseudogene. The length of the CDR3 is 18 residues.

The CDR3 nucleotides are TGTGCCAGCAGCTACGGGGGGGCAGCAGATACGCAGTATTTT. Its protein is CASSYGGAADTQYF. The rearrangement joins TRBV7-3 to TRBJ2-3; TRBD2 agrees at 8 bases. Trimming removed 4 bases from V and 4 bases from J; junction bases left unmatched: 4. From germline, CDR1 is SGHTA and CDR2 FQGTGA. The CDR3 runs to 14 residues.

The genes are TRBV30 and TRBJ2-5; tentatively, D is TRBD1 (6 bases). Germline lookup yields CDR1 GTSNPN and CDR2 SVGIG (reference sequence). This CDR3 comprises 16 residues. V gave up 0 bases and J gave up 3 bases, with 17 bases separating them. The CDR3 loop is CAWSVGPRPGEETQYF. In DNA, the CDR3 is TGTGCCTGGAGTGTAGGTCCCCGTCCAGGGGAAGAGACCCAGTACTTC.

The chain's CDR3 is CATSRGGEKLFF. The CDR3 DNA follows: TGTGCCACCAGCAGAGGGGGTGAAAAACTGTTTTTT. This chain joins TRBV15 and TRBJ1-4; D is undetermined. Germline values: CDR1 LNHNV, CDR2 YYDKDF (reference sequence). Trimming removed 1 base from V and 7 bases from J, with 4 bases in between. This CDR3 comprises 12 residues. Full variable domain (remainder filled in from reference TRBV15 and TRBJ1-4): DAMVIQNPRYQVTQFGKPVTLSCSQTLNHNVMYWYQQKSSQAPKLLFHYYDKDFNNEADTPDNFQSRRPNTSFCFLDIRSPGLGDTAMYLCATSRGGEKLFFGSGTQLSVL.

This rearrangement joins TRBV9 to TRBJ2-3; tentatively, D is TRBD1 (6 bases). This CDR3 region has 16 residues. Germline loops: CDR1 SGDLS, CDR2 YYNGEE. V lost 0 bases and J 0 bases, leaving 11 bases between the germline ends. The DNA for the CDR3 is TGTGCCAGCAGCGTAGCCGTAGGGGGTAGCACAGATACGCAGTATTTT. As protein: CASSVAVGGSTDTQYF.